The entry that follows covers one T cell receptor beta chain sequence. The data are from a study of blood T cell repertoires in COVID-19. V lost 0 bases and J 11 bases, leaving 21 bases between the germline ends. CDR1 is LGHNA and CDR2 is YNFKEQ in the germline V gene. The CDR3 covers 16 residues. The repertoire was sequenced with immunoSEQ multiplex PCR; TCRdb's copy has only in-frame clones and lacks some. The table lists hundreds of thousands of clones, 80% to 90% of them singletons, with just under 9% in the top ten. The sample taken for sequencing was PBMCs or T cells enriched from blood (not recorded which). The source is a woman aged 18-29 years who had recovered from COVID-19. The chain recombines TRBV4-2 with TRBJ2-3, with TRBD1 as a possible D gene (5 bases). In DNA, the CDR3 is TGTGCCAGCAGCCAAGATTTAAGGGGCCCGGGCCTGGTGCAGTATTTT. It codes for CASSQDLRGPGLVQYF.